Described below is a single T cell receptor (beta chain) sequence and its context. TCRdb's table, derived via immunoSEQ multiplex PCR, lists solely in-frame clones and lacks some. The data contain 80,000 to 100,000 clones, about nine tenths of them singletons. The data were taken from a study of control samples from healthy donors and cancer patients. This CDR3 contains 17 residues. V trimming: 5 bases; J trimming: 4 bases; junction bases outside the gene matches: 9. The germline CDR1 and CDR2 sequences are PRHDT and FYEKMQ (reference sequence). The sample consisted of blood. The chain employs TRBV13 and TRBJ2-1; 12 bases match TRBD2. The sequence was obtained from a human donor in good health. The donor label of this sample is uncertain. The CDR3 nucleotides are TGTGCCAGCAGCCCCCGACTAGCGGGGGAAATATACAATGAGCAGTTCTTC. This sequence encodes CASSPRLAGEIYNEQFF.